Listed below are T cell receptor beta chains from one sample, sequenced in a study of T cells expressing NK-cell markers. For each CDR3 protein, TCRdb gives one entry from its re-call of the 5' RACE reads, without DNA. The repertoire table contains some 340,000 distinct CDR3 sequences. Sequencing was carried out using blood T cells: a sorted CD56 or NKG2C T cell subset, CD4+ or CD8+ T cells, or bulk PBMC T cells (not recorded which). These TCRs come from a man between 18 and 69 years old in good health. The CDR3 runs from the conserved cysteine through the conserved F or W.

J: TRBJ2-3; V: TRBV10-3; CDR3: CAISDPGTRNTDTQYF
J: TRBJ2-7; V: TRBV11-1; CDR3: CASSLVDKPYEQYF
J: TRBJ2-3; V: TRBV6-1; CDR3: CAFTSGGSTDTQYF
J: TRBJ1-1; V: TRBV2; CDR3: CASSAYRGTEAFF
J: TRBJ1-6; V: TRBV3-1; CDR3: CASSHGGKGSPLHF
J: TRBJ2-1; V: TRBV28; CDR3: CASSLIGGQGITWEQFF
J: TRBJ2-1; V: TRBV5-8; CDR3: CASSFRTGSRNEQFF
J: TRBJ2-1; V: TRBV5-4; CDR3: CASSSRLAGVGYNEQFF
J: TRBJ2-1; V: TRBV4-2; CDR3: CASSQVGGAEHEQFF
J: TRBJ2-3; V: TRBV14; CDR3: CASSQWSGRTDTQYF
J: TRBJ1-1; V: TRBV19; CDR3: CASSGGDLNTEAFF
J: TRBJ2-7; V: TRBV6-5; CDR3: CASSYELQSYEQYF
J: TRBJ1-1; V: TRBV29-1; CDR3: CSVGPGAEAFF
J: TRBJ2-1; V: TRBV10-3; CDR3: CAISESASSGGDYNEQFF
J: TRBJ1-2; V: TRBV7-7; CDR3: CASRPRGGGYGYTF
J: TRBJ1-4; V: TRBV2; CDR3: CASDWTRNEKLFFF